The subject of this entry is one T cell receptor beta chain. This sample was taken from a study of vaccination and CD4 T cells after COVID-19. MiXCR was run by TCRdb on the PCR reads, yielding one entry per CDR3 protein. The table has 12,000 to 15,000 distinct CDR3 sequences, less than 70% seen once. The CDR3 consists of 15 residues. The V gene's germline CDR1 is LNHDA and CDR2 SQIVND (reference sequence). Trimming stripped 6 bases from V and 4 bases from J, with 16 bases between. This rearrangement joins TRBV19 to TRBJ1-5, with a weak D call TRBD1 (5 bases). This TCR was sampled from a human donor who had recovered from COVID-19. The sample consisted of CD4+ T cells from blood, taken after SARS-CoV-2 vaccination. Here the CDR3 DNA reads TGTGCCAGTAGCCCCGGGGGGGTGAGGAATCAGCCCCAGCATTTT. Translation: CASSPGGVRNQPQHF. The variable domain in full, with the rest retrieved from reference TRBV19 and TRBJ1-5, is DGGITQSPKYLFRKEGQNVTLSCEQNLNHDAMYWYRQDPGQGLRLIYYSQIVNDFQKGDIAEGYSVSREKKESFPLTVTSAQKNPTAFYLCASSPGGVRNQPQHFGDGTRLSIL.